This T cell receptor (beta chain) derives from a study of preoperative IRX-2 immunotherapy in early breast cancer. This CDR3 contains 12 residues. Germline V CDR1 and CDR2: MNHNS, SASEGT. V was trimmed by 1 base and J by 4 bases, leaving 2 bases between them. Treatment meaning: preoperative locoregional IRX-2 cytokine immunotherapy. Profiled with immunoSEQ multiplex PCR; TCRdb holds only in-frame clones, not every one. The sample lists more than 25,000 clones, about 81% occurring once. The starting material was lymph node tissue, obtained after IRX-2 immunotherapy. The receptor was derived from a human donor with breast cancer. This sequence joins TRBV6-1 and TRBJ2-1, with D unresolved. Here the CDR3 DNA reads TGTGCCAGCAGTGAAGAGTACAATGAGCAGTTCTTC. Translation: CASSEEYNEQFF.